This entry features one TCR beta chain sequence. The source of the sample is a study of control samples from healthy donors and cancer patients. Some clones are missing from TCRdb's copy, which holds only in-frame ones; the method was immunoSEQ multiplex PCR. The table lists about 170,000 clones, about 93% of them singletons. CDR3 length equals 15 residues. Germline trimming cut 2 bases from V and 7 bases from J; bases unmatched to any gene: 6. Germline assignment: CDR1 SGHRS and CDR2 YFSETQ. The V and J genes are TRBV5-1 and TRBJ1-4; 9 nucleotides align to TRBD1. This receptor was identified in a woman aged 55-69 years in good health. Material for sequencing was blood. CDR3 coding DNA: TGCGCCAGCAGCTTTGGGGACAGGGATTCTGAAAAACTGTTTTTT. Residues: CASSFGDRDSEKLFF.